The present TCR beta chain was sequenced within a study of PD-L1 blockade in urothelial cancer. Study in general: From about 2014, patients received atezolizumab, given as 1,200 mg intravenously every 3 weeks. Blood was tested 3 weeks (second dose) and 6 weeks into treatment.

Between the trimmed V and J ends, which lost 5 bases and 4 bases, there was a span of 12 bases. The CDR3 has 14 amino acids. The germline V gene has CDR1 SGHDT and CDR2 YYEEEE. The templates were synthetic TCR analogs, and they were spiked into each PCR. The assay was immunoSEQ multiplex PCR, and TCRdb's table has in-frame clones only and misses some. The table has about 52,000 clones, approximately 77% seen once. The V gene is TRBV5-6, the J gene TRBJ2-2; D is unclear. Source: PBMCs, taken around atezolizumab (anti-PD-L1) treatment. This TCR came from a man in his sixties or seventies with urothelial cancer. CDR3 in DNA: TGTGCCAGCAGGACCGGGTCTAGCACCGGGGAGCTGTTTTTT. Its protein product is CASRTGSSTGELFF.